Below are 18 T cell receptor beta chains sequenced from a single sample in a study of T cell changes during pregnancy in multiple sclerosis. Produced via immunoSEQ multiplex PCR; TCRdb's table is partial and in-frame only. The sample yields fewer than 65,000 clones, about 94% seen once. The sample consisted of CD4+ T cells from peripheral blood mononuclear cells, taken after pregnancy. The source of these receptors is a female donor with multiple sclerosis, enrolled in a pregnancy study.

CDR3 loop: CASSVATRLDTQYF. DNA of the CDR3: TGTGCCAGCAGCGTAGCTACGCGGCTAGATACGCAGTATTTT. This chain connects TRBV9 to TRBJ2-3; no clear D. The CDR3 is 14 amino acids. CDR1 is SGDLS, CDR2 YYNGEE, per germline. Trimming cost V 0 bases and J 5 bases, with 10 bases left between them.

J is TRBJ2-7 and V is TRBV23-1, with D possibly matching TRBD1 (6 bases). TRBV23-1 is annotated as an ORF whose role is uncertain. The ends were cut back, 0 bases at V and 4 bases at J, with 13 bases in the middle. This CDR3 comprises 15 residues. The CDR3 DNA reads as TGCGCCAGCAGTCAATCACCAGGGGTATTGTACGAGCAGTACTTC. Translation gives CASSQSPGVLYEQYF.

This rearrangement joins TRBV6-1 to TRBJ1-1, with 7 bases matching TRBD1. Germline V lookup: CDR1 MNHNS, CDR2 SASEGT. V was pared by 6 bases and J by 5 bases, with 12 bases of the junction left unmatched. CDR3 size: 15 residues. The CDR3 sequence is CASSESQGVMTEAFF. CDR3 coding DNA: TGTGCCAGCAGCGAAAGTCAGGGGGTGATGACTGAAGCTTTCTTT.

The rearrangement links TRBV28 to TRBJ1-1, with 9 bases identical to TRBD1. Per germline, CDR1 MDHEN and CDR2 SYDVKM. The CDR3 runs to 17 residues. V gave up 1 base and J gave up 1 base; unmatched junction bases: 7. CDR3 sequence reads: CASSLFDRGNGNTEAFF. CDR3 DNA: TGTGCCAGCAGTTTATTTGACAGGGGGAATGGGAACACTGAAGCTTTCTTT.

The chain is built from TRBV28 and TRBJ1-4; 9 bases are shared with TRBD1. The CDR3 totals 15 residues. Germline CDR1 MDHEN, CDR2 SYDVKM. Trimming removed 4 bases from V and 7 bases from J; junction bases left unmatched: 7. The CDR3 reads CASSSLTGGSEKLFF. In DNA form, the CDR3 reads TGTGCCAGCAGTTCCCTGACAGGGGGTTCTGAAAAACTGTTTTTT.

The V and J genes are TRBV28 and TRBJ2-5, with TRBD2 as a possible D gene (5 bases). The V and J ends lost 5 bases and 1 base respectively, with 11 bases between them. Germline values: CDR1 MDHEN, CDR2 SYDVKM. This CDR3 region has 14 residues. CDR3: CASSGGGSQETQYF. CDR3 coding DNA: TGTGCCAGCAGTGGAGGCGGCAGCCAAGAGACCCAGTACTTC.

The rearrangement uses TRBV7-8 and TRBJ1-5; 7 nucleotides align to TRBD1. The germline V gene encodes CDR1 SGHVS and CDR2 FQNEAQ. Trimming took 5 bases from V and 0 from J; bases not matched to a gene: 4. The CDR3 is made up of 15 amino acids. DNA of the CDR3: TGTGCCAGCAGCAAACAGGGGTCTAGCAATCAGCCCCAGCATTTT. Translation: CASSKQGSSNQPQHF.

For the CDR3, the DNA is TGTGCCAGTAGTGGTGTAGGGAGAGAGACCCAGTACTTC. Protein product: CASSGVGRETQYF. The J gene is TRBJ2-5, the V gene TRBV19; D possibly corresponds to TRBD2 (5 bases). The CDR3 loop spans 13 amino acids. Germline V gives CDR1 LNHDA, CDR2 SQIVND (reference sequence). Trimming shortened V by 5 bases and J by 4 bases, and 11 bases separated the two germline ends. The variable domain in full, completed from reference TRBV19 and TRBJ2-5, reads DGGITQSPKYLFRKEGQNVTLSCEQNLNHDAMYWYRQDPGQGLRLIYYSQIVNDFQKGDIAEGYSVSREKKESFPLTVTSAQKNPTAFYLCASSGVGRETQYFGPGTRLLVL.

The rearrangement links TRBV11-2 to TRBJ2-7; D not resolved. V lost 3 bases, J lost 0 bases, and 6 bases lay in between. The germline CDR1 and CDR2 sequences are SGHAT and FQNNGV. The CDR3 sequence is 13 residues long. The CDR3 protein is CASSLRPSYEQYF. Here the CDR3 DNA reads TGTGCCAGCAGCTTGCGTCCCTCCTACGAGCAGTACTTC. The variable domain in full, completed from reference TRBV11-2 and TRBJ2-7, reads EAGVAQSPRYKIIEKRQSVAFWCNPISGHATLYWYQQILGQGPKLLIQFQNNGVVDDSQLPKDRFSAERLKGVDSTLKIQPAKLEDSAVYLCASSLRPSYEQYFGPGTRLTVT.

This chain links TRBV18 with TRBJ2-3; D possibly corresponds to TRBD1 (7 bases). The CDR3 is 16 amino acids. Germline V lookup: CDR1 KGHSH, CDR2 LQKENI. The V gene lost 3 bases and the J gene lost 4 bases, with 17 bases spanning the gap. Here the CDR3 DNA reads TGTGCCAGCTCACCCACGGGACAGCGGGCGGCAGATACGCAGTATTTT. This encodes CASSPTGQRAADTQYF.

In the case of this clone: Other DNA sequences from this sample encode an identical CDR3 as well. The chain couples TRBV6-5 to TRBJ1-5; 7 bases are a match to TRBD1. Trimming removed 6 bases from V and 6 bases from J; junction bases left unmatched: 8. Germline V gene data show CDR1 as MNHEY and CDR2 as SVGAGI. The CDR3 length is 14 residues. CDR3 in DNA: TGTGCCAGCAGGCGGGACAGAGGAGGTCAGCCCCAGCATTTT. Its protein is CASRRDRGGQPQHF.

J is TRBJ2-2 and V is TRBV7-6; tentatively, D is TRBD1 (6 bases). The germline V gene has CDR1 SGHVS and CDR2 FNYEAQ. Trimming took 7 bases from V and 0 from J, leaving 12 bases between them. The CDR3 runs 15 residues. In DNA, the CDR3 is TGTGCCAGCACCGAGCGGACAGCGAACACCGGGGAGCTGTTTTTT. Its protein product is CASTERTANTGELFF.

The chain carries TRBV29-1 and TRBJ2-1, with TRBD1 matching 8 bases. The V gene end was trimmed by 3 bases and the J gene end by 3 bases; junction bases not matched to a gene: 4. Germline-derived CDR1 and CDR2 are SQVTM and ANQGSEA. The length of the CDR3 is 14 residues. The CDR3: CSVDRGPFYNEQFF. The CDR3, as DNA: TGCAGCGTTGACAGGGGGCCTTTCTACAATGAGCAGTTCTTC.

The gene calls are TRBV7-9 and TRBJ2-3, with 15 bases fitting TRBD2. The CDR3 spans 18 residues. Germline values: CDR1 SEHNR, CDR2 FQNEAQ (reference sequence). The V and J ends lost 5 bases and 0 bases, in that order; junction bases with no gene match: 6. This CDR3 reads CASSAPGLAGGSTDTQYF. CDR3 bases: TGTGCCAGCAGCGCGCCGGGACTAGCGGGAGGAAGCACAGATACGCAGTATTTT.

CDR3: CAWRVARAYGANVLTF. CDR3 coding DNA: TGTGCCTGGAGGGTCGCCAGGGCGTATGGGGCCAACGTCCTGACTTTC. The chain employs TRBV30 and TRBJ2-6; a weak D match, TRBD1 (5 bases). In germline, CDR1 is GTSNPN, CDR2 SVGIG (reference sequence). V lost 3 bases, J lost 3 bases, and 15 bases lay in between. The CDR3 is 16 residues long. Looking up the rest from reference TRBV30 and TRBJ2-6 gives the full variable domain: SQTIHQWPATLVQPVGSPLSLECTVEGTSNPNLYWYRQAAGRGLQLLFYSVGIGQISSEVPQNLSASRPQDRQFILSSKKLLLSDSGFYLCAWRVARAYGANVLTFGAGSRLTVL.

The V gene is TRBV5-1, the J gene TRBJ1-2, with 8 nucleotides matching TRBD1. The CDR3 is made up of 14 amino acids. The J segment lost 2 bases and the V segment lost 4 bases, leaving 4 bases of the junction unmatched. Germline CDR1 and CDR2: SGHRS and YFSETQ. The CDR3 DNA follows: TGCGCCAGCAGCACAGGACAGGGAAACTATGGCTACACCTTC. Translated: CASSTGQGNYGYTF.

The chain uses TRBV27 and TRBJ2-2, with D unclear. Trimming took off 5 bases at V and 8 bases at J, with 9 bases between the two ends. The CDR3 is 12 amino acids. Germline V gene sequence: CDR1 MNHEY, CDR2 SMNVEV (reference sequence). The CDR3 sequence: CASSTHGGELFF. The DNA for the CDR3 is TGTGCCAGCAGTACCCACGGGGGGGAGCTGTTTTTT.

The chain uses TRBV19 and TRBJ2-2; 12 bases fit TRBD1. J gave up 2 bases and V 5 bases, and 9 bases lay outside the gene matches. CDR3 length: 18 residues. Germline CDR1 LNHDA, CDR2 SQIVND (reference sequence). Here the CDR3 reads CASSVSRDRGRNTGELFF. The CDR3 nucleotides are TGTGCCAGTAGTGTTAGCCGGGACAGGGGGCGCAACACCGGGGAGCTGTTTTTT.